The next 17 T cell receptor beta chains were all read from a single sample in a study of T cell repertoires in cytomegalovirus infection. Via MiXCR, TCRdb re-called the reads, giving one row per CDR3 protein. The sample has under 850,000 distinct CDR3 sequences; 35% are singletons. Sequenced material: PBMCs. Receptor source: a human donor in good health (CMV status not recorded). Some clones in this sample may be carry-over from other donors' samples.

The sample holds many counts of this clonotype. This sequence joins TRBV6-1 and TRBJ2-2; a possible D gene is TRBD1 (5 bases). The CDR3 consists of 17 residues. CDR1 is MNHNS, CDR2 SASEGT, per germline. V lost 0 bases to trimming and J lost 2 bases, with 13 bases between them. For the CDR3, the DNA is TGTGCCAGCAGTGAAGCCAGGGCAGGCCGAAACACCGGGGAGCTGTTTTTT. Translation gives CASSEARAGRNTGELFF.

As to this clonotype: The germline gene is not matched at one end of the junction; a read error may be the cause. The chain couples TRBV19 to TRBJ1-1, with 10 nucleotides matching TRBD1. CDR1 LNHDA and CDR2 SQIVND come from the germline V gene (reference sequence). The CDR3 contains 15 residues. The CDR3 region has the DNA TGTGACAGTAGTCCTGACAGGGGGCTAGGCACTGAAGCTTTCTTT. It specifies CDSSPDRGLGTEAFF.

This clonotype was counted once. The rearrangement joins TRBV29-1 to TRBJ2-7; D tentatively fits TRBD1 or TRBD2 (7 bases each). Per the germline V gene, CDR1 is SQVTM and CDR2 is ANQGSEA. Trimming removed 6 bases from V and 2 bases from J, with 14 bases in between. This CDR3 has 13 residues. CDR3 DNA sequence: TGCAGCGTGGGGCAGGGGGGGGCCTACGAGCAGTACTTC. This sequence encodes CSVGQGGAYEQYF.

This clonotype was seen more than once but under ten times. The V call is TRBV15, the J call TRBJ1-6; D ambiguous. CDR1 and CDR2 (germline): LNHNV, YYDKDF (reference sequence). Between the trimmed V and J ends, which lost 0 bases and 0 bases, there was a span of 9 bases. This CDR3 region has 17 residues. CDR3 residues: CATSRDIVSSYNSPLHF. The DNA for the CDR3 is TGTGCCACCAGCAGAGATATTGTTAGCTCCTATAATTCACCCCTCCACTTT.

The chain links TRBV9 to TRBJ2-7; TRBD1 aligns across 9 bases. J gave up 7 bases and V 0 bases, and 5 bases lay outside the gene matches. CDR3 length: 14 amino acids. Germline V CDR1 and CDR2: SGDLS, YYNGEE. The CDR3 protein is CASSVGQGVKEQYF. In DNA, the CDR3 is TGTGCCAGCAGCGTAGGACAGGGGGTTAAAGAGCAGTACTTC.

In nucleotides, the CDR3 is TGCAGCGTCGCAAGGGGGTCTAGCAATCAGCCCCAGCATTTT. It codes for CSVARGSSNQPQHF. The V call is TRBV29-1, the J call TRBJ1-5; D is possibly TRBD1 (6 bases). Germline V gene lookup returns CDR1 SQVTM and CDR2 ANQGSEA. V lost 6 bases and J 0 bases, leaving 12 bases between the germline ends. This CDR3 comprises 14 residues.

The rearrangement uses TRBV28 and TRBJ1-2; D is ambiguous. Deletions cut 8 bases from V and 5 bases from J, with 18 bases between. The CDR3 extends over 14 amino acids. Looked up from germline, CDR1 is MDHEN and CDR2 is SYDVKM. The CDR3 protein is CASSLPAGAYGYTF. Written as DNA, the CDR3 is TGTGCCAGCTCATTGCCCGCGGGCGCGTATGGCTACACCTTC.

The chain couples TRBV20-1 to TRBJ1-2, with unresolved D. The V gene's germline CDR1 is DFQATT and CDR2 SNEGSKA (reference sequence). The ends were cut back, 0 bases at V and 4 bases at J, with 3 bases in the middle. This CDR3 contains 11 residues. CDR3 in DNA: TGCAGTGCTAGAGAGAGCTATGGCTACACCTTC. Its protein product is CSARESYGYTF.

The rearrangement joins TRBV29-1 to TRBJ2-1; 9 bases align to TRBD2. Germline loops: CDR1 SQVTM, CDR2 ANQGSEA. This CDR3 region has 15 residues. With V trimmed by 5 bases and J by 4 bases, 9 bases remained unmatched. CDR3 protein: CSVLQAGGPYNEQFF. The CDR3 region has the DNA TGCAGCGTTCTCCAGGCGGGAGGGCCGTACAATGAGCAGTTCTTC.

This clonotype has a handful of counts. The chain joins TRBV27 to TRBJ2-3, with TRBD1 matching over 9 bases. The junction had 11 bases not matched to a gene; V was cut back by 2 bases and J by 5 bases. CDR3 length equals 17 residues. CDR1 is MNHEY and CDR2 is SMNVEV in the germline V gene (reference sequence). The chain's CDR3 is CASSLILGQGKRDTQYF. CDR3 nucleotide sequence: TGTGCCAGCAGTTTAATACTCGGACAGGGGAAGAGAGATACGCAGTATTTT.

This clonotype appeared a few times. CDR3 residues: CASSFQGPETQYF. CDR3 DNA sequence: TGTGCCAGCAGCTTTCAGGGGCCAGAGACCCAGTACTTC. J is TRBJ2-5 and V is TRBV7-6; TRBD1 is a possible D gene (6 bases). CDR1 is SGHVS and CDR2 is FNYEAQ in the germline V gene. CDR3 size: 13 residues. V lost 3 bases and J lost 4, with 9 bases in between.

This clonotype appeared a few times. This chain joins TRBV18 and TRBJ2-7; the match to TRBD1 covers 9 bases. The germline gives CDR1 KGHSH, CDR2 LQKENI. V lost 3 bases, J lost 3 bases, and 3 bases stayed unmatched. There are 14 residues in the CDR3. DNA for the CDR3: TGTGCCAGCTCACCCACGGGACAGGGCTACGAGCAGTACTTC. Translating gives CASSPTGQGYEQYF.

The CDR3 region has the DNA TGTGCCAGCAGTCCAAGGGGGCGACTTGAAGAGACCCAGTACTTC. Amino acids: CASSPRGRLEETQYF. The gene calls are TRBV28 and TRBJ2-5; TRBD1 matches at 7 bases. V trimming: 5 bases; J trimming: 3 bases; junction bases outside the gene matches: 9. The CDR3 spans 15 residues. Per the germline V gene, CDR1 is MDHEN and CDR2 is SYDVKM.

This clonotype was found a few times. This chain uses TRBV6-2 or TRBV6-3 with TRBJ1-1; 8 bases align to TRBD1. The trim removed 5 bases at V and 4 bases at J, leaving 9 bases unmatched. The CDR3 loop spans 15 amino acids. CDR1 MNHEY and CDR2 SVGEGT come from the germline V gene. CDR3 region: CASSSAGTGSTEAFF. The CDR3 DNA sequence: TGTGCCAGCAGTAGTGCCGGGACAGGAAGCACTGAAGCTTTCTTT.

V usage is TRBV28 and J usage is TRBJ2-1; no definite D call. Germline CDR1 and CDR2: MDHEN and SYDVKM. This CDR3 has 13 amino acids. Trimming took off 3 bases at V and 7 bases at J, with 10 bases between the two ends. CDR3 in amino acids: CASSFQLGNEQFF. As DNA, the CDR3 is TGTGCCAGCAGTTTCCAGCTGGGAAATGAGCAGTTCTTC.

The chain carries TRBV30 and TRBJ2-3, with D possibly being TRBD1 or TRBD2 (5 bases each). Germline loops: CDR1 GTSNPN, CDR2 SVGIG (reference sequence). V was shortened by 0 bases and J by 4 bases, with 8 bases between the two germline ends. The CDR3 spans 13 residues. In DNA, the CDR3 is TGTGCCTGGAGTGTACGAGGGGCAGATACGCAGTATTTT. Translation: CAWSVRGADTQYF.

This clonotype was recorded once. The chain uses TRBV4-1 and TRBJ2-3; TRBD2 is a possible D gene (6 bases). Germline V gene data show CDR1 as MGHRA and CDR2 as YSYEKL. The CDR3 length is 17 residues. V was shortened by 6 bases and J by 0 bases, with 19 bases between the two germline ends. The CDR3: CASRPLGNSGSTDTQYF. The CDR3 nucleotides read TGCGCCAGCAGACCCCTTGGTAATAGCGGTAGCACAGATACGCAGTATTTT.